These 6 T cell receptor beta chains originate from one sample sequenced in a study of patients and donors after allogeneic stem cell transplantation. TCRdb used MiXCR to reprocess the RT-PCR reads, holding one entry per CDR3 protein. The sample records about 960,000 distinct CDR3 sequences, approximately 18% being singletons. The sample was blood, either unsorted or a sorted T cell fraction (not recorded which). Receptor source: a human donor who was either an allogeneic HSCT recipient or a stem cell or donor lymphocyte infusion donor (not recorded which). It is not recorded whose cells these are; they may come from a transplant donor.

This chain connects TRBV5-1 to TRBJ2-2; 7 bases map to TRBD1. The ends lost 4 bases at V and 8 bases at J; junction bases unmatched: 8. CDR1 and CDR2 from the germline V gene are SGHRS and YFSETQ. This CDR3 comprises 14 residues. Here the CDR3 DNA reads TGCGCCAGCAGCGCCCGGGACAGAACTGGGGAGCTGTTTTTT. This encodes CASSARDRTGELFF.

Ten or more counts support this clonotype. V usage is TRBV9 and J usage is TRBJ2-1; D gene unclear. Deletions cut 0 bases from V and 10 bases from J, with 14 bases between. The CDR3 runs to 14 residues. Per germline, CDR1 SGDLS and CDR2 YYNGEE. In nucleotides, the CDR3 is TGTGCCAGCAGCGTAGCGTGGAGCCCCCGGGAGCAGTTCTTC. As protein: CASSVAWSPREQFF.

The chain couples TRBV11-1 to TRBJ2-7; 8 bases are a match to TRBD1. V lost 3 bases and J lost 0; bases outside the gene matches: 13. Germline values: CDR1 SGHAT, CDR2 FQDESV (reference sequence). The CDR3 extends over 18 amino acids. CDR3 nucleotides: TGTGCCAGCAGCTTGAGACAGGGGTCGTCTCCGGTCTCCTACGAGCAGTACTTC. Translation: CASSLRQGSSPVSYEQYF.

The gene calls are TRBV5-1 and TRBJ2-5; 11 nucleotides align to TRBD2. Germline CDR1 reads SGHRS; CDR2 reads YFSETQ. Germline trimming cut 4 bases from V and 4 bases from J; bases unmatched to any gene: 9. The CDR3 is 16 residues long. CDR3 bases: TGCGCCAGCAGCCCTGCCCTAGCGGGAGGTGGAGAGACCCAGTACTTC. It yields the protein CASSPALAGGGETQYF.

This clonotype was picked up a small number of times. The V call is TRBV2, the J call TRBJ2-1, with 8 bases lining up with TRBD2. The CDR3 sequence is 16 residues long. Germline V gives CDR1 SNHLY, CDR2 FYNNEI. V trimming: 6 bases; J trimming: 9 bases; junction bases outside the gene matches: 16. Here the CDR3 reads CASSRYSPLSGGEQFF. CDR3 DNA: TGTGCCAGCAGCAGATACTCGCCCCTAAGCGGGGGTGAGCAGTTCTTC.

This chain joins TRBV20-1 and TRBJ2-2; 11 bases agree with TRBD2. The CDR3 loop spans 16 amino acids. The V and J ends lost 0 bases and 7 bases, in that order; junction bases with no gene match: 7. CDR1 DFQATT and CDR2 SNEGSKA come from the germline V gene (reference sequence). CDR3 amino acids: CSARDPLAGGVGELFF. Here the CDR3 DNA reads TGCAGTGCTAGAGATCCTTTAGCGGGAGGGGTCGGGGAGCTGTTTTTT.